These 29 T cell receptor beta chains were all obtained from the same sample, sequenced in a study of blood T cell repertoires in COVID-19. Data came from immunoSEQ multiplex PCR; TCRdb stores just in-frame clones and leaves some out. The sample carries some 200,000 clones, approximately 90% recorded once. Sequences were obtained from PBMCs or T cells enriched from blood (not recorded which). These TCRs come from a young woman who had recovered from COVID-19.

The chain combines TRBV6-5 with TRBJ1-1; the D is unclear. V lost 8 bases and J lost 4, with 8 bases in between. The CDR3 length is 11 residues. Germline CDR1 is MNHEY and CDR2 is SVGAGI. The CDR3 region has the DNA TGTGCCAGCTGGTACGGCACTGAAGCTTTCTTT. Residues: CASWYGTEAFF.

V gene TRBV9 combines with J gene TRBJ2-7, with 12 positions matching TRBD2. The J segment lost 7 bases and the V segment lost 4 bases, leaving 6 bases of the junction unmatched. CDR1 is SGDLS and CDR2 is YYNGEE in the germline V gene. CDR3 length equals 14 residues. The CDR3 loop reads CASSQSGLAGEQYF. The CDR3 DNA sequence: TGTGCCAGCAGCCAATCCGGACTAGCGGGGGAGCAGTACTTC. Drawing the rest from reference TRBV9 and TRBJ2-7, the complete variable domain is DSGVTQTPKHLITATGQRVTLRCSPRSGDLSVYWYQQSLDQGLQFLIQYYNGEERAKGNILERFSAQQFPDLHSELNLSSLELGDSALYFCASSQSGLAGEQYFGPGTRLTVT.

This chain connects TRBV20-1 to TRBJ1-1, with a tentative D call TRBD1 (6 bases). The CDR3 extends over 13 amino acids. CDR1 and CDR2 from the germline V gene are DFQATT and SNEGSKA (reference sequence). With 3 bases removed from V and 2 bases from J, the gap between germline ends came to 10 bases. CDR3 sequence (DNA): TGCAGTGCTAGTCGGACAGTTAACACTGAAGCTTTCTTT. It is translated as CSASRTVNTEAFF.

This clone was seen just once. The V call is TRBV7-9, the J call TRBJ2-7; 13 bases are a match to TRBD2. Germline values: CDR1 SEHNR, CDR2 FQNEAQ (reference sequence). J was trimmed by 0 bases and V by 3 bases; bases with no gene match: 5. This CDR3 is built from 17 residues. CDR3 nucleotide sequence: TGTGCCAGCAGCTTGGGGGGGACTAGCGGGACCTCCTACGAGCAGTACTTC. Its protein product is CASSLGGTSGTSYEQYF.

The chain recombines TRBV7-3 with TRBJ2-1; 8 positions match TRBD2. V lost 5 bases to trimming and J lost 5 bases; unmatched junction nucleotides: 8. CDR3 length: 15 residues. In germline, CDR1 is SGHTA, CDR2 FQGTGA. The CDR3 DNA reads TGTGCCAGCAGCCCTCAGAGCGGGGGAGACAATGAGCAGTTCTTC. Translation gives CASSPQSGGDNEQFF.

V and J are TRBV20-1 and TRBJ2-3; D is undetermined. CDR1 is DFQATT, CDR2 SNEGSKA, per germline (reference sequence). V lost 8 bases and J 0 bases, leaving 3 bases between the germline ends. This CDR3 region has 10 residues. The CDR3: CSLSTDTQYF. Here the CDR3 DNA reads TGCAGTCTCAGCACAGATACGCAGTATTTT.

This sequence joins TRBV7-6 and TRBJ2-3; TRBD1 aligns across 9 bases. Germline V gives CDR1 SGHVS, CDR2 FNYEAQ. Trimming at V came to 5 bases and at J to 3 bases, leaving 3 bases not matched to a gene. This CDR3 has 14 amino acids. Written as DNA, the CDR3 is TGTGCCAGCAGCCCGGACAGGGGAACAGATACGCAGTATTTT. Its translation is CASSPDRGTDTQYF.

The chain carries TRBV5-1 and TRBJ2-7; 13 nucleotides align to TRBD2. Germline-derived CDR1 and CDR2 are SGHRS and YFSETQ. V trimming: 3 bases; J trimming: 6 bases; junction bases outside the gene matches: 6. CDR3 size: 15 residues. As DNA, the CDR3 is TGCGCCAGCAGCTCCGGGACTAGCGGGGTCGCCGAGCAGTACTTC. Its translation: CASSSGTSGVAEQYF.

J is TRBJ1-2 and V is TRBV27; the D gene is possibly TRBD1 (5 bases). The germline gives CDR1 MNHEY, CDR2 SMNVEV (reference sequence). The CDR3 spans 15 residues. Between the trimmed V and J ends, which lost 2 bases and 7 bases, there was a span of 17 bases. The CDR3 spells CASSLLGLGGVGYTF. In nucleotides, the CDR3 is TGTGCCAGCAGTTTACTTGGACTAGGAGGGGTTGGCTACACCTTC.

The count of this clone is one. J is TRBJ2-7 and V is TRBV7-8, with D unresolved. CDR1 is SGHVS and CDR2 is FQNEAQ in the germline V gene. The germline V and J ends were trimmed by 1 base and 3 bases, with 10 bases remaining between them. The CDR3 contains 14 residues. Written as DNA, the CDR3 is TGTGCCAGCAGCTTAGGATCAGGCTACTACGAGCAGTACTTC. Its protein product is CASSLGSGYYEQYF.

Here the CDR3 DNA reads TGTGCCAGCAGCCAAGATTTCACTAGCGGAAAAGAGACCCAGTACTTC. Translation gives CASSQDFTSGKETQYF. The chain joins TRBV3-1 (or the pseudogene TRBV3-2) to TRBJ2-5; 8 bases match TRBD2. CDR1 and CDR2 from the germline V gene are LGHDT and YNNKEL (reference sequence). Trimming removed 0 bases from V and 3 bases from J; junction bases left unmatched: 6. CDR3 length equals 16 residues.

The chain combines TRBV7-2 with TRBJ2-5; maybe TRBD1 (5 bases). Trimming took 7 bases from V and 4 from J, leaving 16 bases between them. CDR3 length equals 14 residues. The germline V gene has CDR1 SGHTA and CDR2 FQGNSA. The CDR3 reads CASNSDRSTETQYF. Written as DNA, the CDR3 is TGTGCCAGCAACTCCGACAGATCTACAGAGACCCAGTACTTC.

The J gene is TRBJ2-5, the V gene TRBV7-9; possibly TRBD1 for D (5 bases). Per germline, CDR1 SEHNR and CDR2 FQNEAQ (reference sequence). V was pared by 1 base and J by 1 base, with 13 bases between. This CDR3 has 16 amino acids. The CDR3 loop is CASSLGQILGQETQYF. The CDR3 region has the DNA TGTGCCAGCAGCTTAGGACAGATCCTGGGCCAAGAGACCCAGTACTTC.

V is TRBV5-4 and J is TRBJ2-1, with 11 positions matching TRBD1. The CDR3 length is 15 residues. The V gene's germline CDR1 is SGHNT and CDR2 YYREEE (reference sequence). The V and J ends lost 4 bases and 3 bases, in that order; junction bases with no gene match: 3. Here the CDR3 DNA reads TGTGCCAGCAGCCCGGGGACAGGGGGCTACAATGAGCAGTTCTTC. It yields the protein CASSPGTGGYNEQFF. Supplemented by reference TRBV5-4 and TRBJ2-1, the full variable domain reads ETGVTQSPTHLIKTRGQQVTLRCSSQSGHNTVSWYQQALGQGPQFIFQYYREEENGRGNFPPRFSGLQFPNYSSELNVNALELDDSALYLCASSPGTGGYNEQFFGPGTRLTVL.

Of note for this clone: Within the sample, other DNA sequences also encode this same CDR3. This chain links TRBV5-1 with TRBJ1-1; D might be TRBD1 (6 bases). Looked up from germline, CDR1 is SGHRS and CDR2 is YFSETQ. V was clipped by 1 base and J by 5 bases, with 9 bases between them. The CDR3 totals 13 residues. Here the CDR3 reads CASSLIRGTEAFF. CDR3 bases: TGCGCCAGCAGCTTGATCAGGGGAACTGAAGCTTTCTTT.

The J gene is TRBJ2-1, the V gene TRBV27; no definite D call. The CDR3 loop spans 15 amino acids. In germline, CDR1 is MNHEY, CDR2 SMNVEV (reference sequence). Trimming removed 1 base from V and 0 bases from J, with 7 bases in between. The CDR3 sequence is CASSLLESSYNEQFF. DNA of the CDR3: TGTGCCAGCAGTTTATTAGAAAGCTCCTACAATGAGCAGTTCTTC.

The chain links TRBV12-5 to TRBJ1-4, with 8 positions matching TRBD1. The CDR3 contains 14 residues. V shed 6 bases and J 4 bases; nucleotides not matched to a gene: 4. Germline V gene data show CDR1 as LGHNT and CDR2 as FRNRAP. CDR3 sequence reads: CASGPGGLNEKLFF. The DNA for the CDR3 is TGTGCTAGTGGCCCAGGGGGCCTTAATGAAAAACTGTTTTTT.

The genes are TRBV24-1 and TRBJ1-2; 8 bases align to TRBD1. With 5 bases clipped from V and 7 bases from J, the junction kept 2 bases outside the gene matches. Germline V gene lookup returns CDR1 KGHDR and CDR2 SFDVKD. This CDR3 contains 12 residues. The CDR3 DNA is TGTGCCACCAGTGGCGACAGGGGTGGCTACACCTTC. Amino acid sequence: CATSGDRGGYTF.

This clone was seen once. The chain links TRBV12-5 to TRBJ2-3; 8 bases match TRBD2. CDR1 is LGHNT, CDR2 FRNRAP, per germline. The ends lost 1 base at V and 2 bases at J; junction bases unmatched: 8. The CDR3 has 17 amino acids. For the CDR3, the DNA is TGTGCTAGTGGTTTGGAGAAGGTAGCGGGGACCACAGATACGCAGTATTTT. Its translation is CASGLEKVAGTTDTQYF.

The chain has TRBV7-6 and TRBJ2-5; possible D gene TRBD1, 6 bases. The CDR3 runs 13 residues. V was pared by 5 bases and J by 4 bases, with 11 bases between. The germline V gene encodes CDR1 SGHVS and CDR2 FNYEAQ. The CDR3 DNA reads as TGTGCCAGCAGCACAACCAGGGGAGAGACCCAGTACTTC. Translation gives CASSTTRGETQYF.

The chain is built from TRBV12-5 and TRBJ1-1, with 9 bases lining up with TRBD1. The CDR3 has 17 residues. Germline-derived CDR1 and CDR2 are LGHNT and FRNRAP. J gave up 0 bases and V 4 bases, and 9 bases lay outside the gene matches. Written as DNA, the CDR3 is TGTGCTAGTGGTTCCTCCAGTGGACAGGGGATGAACACTGAAGCTTTCTTT. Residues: CASGSSSGQGMNTEAFF.

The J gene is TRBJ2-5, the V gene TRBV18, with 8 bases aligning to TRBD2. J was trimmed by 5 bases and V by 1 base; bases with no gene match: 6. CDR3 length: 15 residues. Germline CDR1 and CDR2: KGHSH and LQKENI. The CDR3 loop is CASSPLAGPVETQYF. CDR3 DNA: TGTGCCAGCTCACCACTAGCGGGGCCGGTGGAGACCCAGTACTTC.

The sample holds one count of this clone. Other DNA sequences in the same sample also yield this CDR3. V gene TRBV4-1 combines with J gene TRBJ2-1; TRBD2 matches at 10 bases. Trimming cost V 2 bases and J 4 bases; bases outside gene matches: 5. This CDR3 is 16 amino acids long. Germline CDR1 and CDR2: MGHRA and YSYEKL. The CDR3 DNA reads TGCGCCAGCAGCCAATCACTAGCGGGGTCTTACAATGAGCAGTTCTTC. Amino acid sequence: CASSQSLAGSYNEQFF.

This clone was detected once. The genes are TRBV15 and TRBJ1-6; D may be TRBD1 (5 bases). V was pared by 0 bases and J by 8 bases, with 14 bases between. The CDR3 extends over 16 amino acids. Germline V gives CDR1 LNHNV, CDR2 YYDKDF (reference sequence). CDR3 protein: CATSRDTGGDDSPLHF. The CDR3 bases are TGTGCCACCAGCAGAGATACGGGAGGGGATGATTCACCCCTCCACTTT.

DNA of the CDR3: TGTGCCAGCAGCGCAACGGGCAATGAGCAGTTCTTC. Translation gives CASSATGNEQFF. V usage is TRBV9 and J usage is TRBJ2-1; D not resolved. The CDR3 spans 12 residues. Germline V gene lookup returns CDR1 SGDLS and CDR2 YYNGEE. V gave up 3 bases and J gave up 6 bases, with 7 bases separating them.

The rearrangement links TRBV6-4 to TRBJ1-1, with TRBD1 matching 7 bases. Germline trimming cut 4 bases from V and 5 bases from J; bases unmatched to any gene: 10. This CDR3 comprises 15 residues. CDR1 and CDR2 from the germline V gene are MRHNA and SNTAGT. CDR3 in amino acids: CASSVRQGNRTEAFF. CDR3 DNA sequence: TGTGCCAGCAGTGTAAGACAGGGTAACAGGACTGAAGCTTTCTTT.

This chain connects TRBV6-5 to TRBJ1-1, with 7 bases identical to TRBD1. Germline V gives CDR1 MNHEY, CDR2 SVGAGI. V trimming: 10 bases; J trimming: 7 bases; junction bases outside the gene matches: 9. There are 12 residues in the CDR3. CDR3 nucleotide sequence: TGTGCCACTATAAGGGGGCGAGGTGAAGCTTTCTTT. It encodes CATIRGRGEAFF.

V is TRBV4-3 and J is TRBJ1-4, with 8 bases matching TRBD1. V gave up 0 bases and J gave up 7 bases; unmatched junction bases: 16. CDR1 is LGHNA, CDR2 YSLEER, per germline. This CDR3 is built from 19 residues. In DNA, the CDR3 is TGCGCCAGCAGCCAAGATCTCCCCGCAGGGGGCGTAATTAGTGAAAAACTGTTTTTT. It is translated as CASSQDLPAGGVISEKLFF.

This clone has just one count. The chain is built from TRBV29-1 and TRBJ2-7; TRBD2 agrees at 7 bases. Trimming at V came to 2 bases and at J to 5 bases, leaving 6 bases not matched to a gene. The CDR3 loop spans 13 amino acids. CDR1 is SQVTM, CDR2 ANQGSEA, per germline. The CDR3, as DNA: TGCAGCGTTGAATGGCGGGAGAGGGACGAGCAGTACTTC. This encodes CSVEWRERDEQYF.